This is a list of T cell receptor beta chains from one sample in a study of PD-L1 blockade in urothelial cancer. The assay was immunoSEQ multiplex PCR, and TCRdb's table has in-frame clones only and misses some. This sample carries more than 85,000 clones, around 86% of them seen once, and the ten largest clones take 2% to 2.5%. Sequencing used PBMCs, obtained around atezolizumab (anti-PD-L1) treatment. The receptors here all came from a man aged 55 to 69 with urothelial cancer. CDR3s include the opening cysteine and the closing phenylalanine or tryptophan. A D gene is named only where the DNA matches it firmly. Clone size appears in some rows only: once, few, many, or a class for an expanded clone.

CASSWTGTSVNEQFF	TGCGCCAGCAGCTGGACCGGGACTAGTGTCAATGAGCAGTTCTTC	.	TRBV5-1	TRBJ2-1	TRBD2
CASSLETLAGGFSEQFF	TGTGCCAGCAGTCTTGAAACACTAGCGGGAGGATTCAGCGAGCAGTTCTTC	.	TRBV27	TRBJ2-1	TRBD2
CASSLDWDRYNEQFF	TGTGCCAGCAGCTTAGATTGGGACAGGTACAATGAGCAGTTCTTC	.	TRBV11-3	TRBJ2-1	TRBD1
CASGPRAYGYTF	TGTGCCAGCGGCCCGCGGGCCTATGGCTACACCTTC	.	TRBV6-5	TRBJ1-2	.
CASNGGTSRLEQFF	TGTGCCAGCAATGGGGGGACTAGTCGACTTGAGCAGTTCTTC	.	TRBV28	TRBJ2-1	TRBD2
CASSLGTYEQYF	TGTGCCAGCAGTCTAGGCACTTACGAGCAGTACTTC	.	TRBV7-9	TRBJ2-7	.
CASFGGFTYEQYF	TGTGCCAGCTTCGGGGGGTTCACCTACGAGCAGTACTTC	once	TRBV28	TRBJ2-7	TRBD2
CASSARNWNTGELFF	TGTGCCAGCAGTGCGAGGAACTGGAACACCGGGGAGCTGTTTTTT	.	TRBV2	TRBJ2-2	.
CASSEPGGGGEQYF	TGTGCCAGCAGCGAGCCCGGCGGGGGCGGCGAGCAGTACTTC	.	TRBV9	TRBJ2-7	.
CASSQEATGGAGDTQYF	TGCGCCAGCAGCCAAGAAGCAACAGGGGGCGCAGGGGATACGCAGTATTTT	.	TRBV4-1	TRBJ2-3	TRBD1
CASSLAGVSNQPQHF	TGCGCCAGCAGCTTGGCCGGGGTTTCCAATCAGCCCCAGCATTTT	.	TRBV5-1	TRBJ1-5	.
CASSFGHDGLTF	TGTGCCAGCAGCTTCGGACATGATGGCTTGACCTTC	.	TRBV11-3	TRBJ1-2	.
CASSLLGGPVTEAFF	TGTGCCAGCAGTTTATTGGGGGGTCCCGTCACTGAAGCTTTCTTT	few	TRBV28	TRBJ1-1	.
CASSEGKWAVIYF	TGTGCCAGCAGTGAAGGGAAGTGGGCAGTTATCTACTTC	few	TRBV6-1	TRBJ2-7	.
CASSFSGVYEQYF	TGTGCCAGCAGCTTTAGCGGCGTCTACGAGCAGTACTTC	.	TRBV11-2	TRBJ2-7	.
CSVEAGTIHGYTF	TGCAGCGTTGAGGCAGGGACTATCCATGGCTACACCTTC	.	TRBV29-1	TRBJ1-2	.
CASSKGARASDQPQHF	TGTGCCAGCAGCAAAGGAGCCAGGGCTTCCGATCAGCCCCAGCATTTT	.	TRBV21-1	TRBJ1-5	.
CASSVTGWGYTF	TGTGCCAGCAGCGTAACGGGGTGGGGCTACACCTTC	.	TRBV9	TRBJ1-2	.
CASRATGNTDTQYF	TGCGCCAGCAGGGCGACAGGGAACACAGATACGCAGTATTTT	.	TRBV10-2	TRBJ2-3	TRBD1
CASSAKGGGPFQETQYF	TGCGCCAGCAGCGCTAAAGGGGGGGGGCCGTTCCAAGAGACCCAGTACTTC	.	TRBV4-1	TRBJ2-5	.
CASSLDGDFNQPQHF	TGCGCCAGCAGCTTGGACGGGGACTTCAATCAGCCCCAGCATTTT	once	TRBV5-1	TRBJ1-5	.
CASSQQGIPSNEQFF	TGTGCCAGCAGCCAACAGGGCATCCCATCGAATGAGCAGTTCTTC	.	TRBV7-3	TRBJ2-1	.
CASTRSEGVETQYF	TGTGCCAGTACAAGGAGTGAGGGTGTAGAGACCCAGTACTTC	once	TRBV19	TRBJ2-5	.
CASSMTSGGVVGETQYF	TGTGCCAGCAGTATGACTAGCGGGGGAGTGGTGGGGGAGACCCAGTACTTC	.	TRBV28	TRBJ2-5	TRBD2
CASSLQHQGVVPLHF	TGTGCCAGCAGCTTACAGCACCAGGGGGTTGTACCCCTCCACTTT	.	TRBV7-2	TRBJ1-6	TRBD1
CASAPGTQRVNEKLFF	TGTGCCAGCGCTCCCGGGACTCAGAGAGTTAATGAAAAACTGTTTTTT	.	TRBV28	TRBJ1-4	.